Sequencing of this T cell receptor (beta chain) was carried out in a study of blood T cell repertoires in COVID-19. Study-level information: Samples came from the United States, Italy and Spain, spanning acute and convalescent COVID-19.

Original processing notes: Cell counts per sample came from amplifying reference gene primers. The method was immunoSEQ multiplex PCR; TCRdb's version includes in-frame clones alone and lacks a portion of them. V and J calls and clone size come straight from that table; D and trimming were deduced from the DNA. Altogether around 150,000 clones are present, about 77% being singletons, with the ten largest covering about 3.9%. This TCR was recovered from a man aged 55 to 69 with acute or convalescent COVID-19. Material: peripheral blood.

For the CDR3, the DNA is TGTGCCAGCAGTTTAGATGGTTGGGGGAGCGGGAGTATCGGGGAGCTGTTTTTT. This encodes CASSLDGWGSGSIGELFF. The V call is TRBV27, the J call TRBJ2-2, with 8 bases identical to TRBD2. This CDR3 is built from 18 residues. J lost 7 bases, V lost 2 bases, and 15 bases had no gene match. Germline lookup yields CDR1 MNHEY and CDR2 SMNVEV (reference sequence).